These 28 T cell receptor beta chains came from one sample sequenced in a study of cytomegalovirus exposure and HLA in healthy donors. The PCR made use of 60 Vbeta and 13 Jbeta primers. Sequenced by immunoSEQ multiplex PCR; TCRdb stores in-frame clones only, minus some. The table gives under 95,000 clones; the top ten clones make up about 0.6% of it. Sequencing was done on a sample of PBMCs. The receptor set was obtained from a man aged 50 to 60 in good health and CMV-seronegative.

The rearrangement joins TRBV6-5 to TRBJ1-1; 8 bases map to TRBD1. The junction had 9 bases not matched to a gene; V was cut back by 4 bases and J by 5 bases. Germline V gene lookup returns CDR1 MNHEY and CDR2 SVGAGI. The CDR3 runs 15 residues. The CDR3 here is CASSLRQGSETEAFF. In nucleotides, the CDR3 is TGTGCCAGCAGTTTACGACAGGGGAGTGAAACTGAAGCTTTCTTT.

CDR3 nucleotide sequence: TGCGCCAGCAGCCCGGCAGGCCACTACGAGCAGTACTTC. This codes for CASSPAGHYEQYF. The rearrangement uses TRBV4-3 and TRBJ2-7; D not resolved. CDR3 length: 13 residues. CDR1 and CDR2 from the germline V gene are LGHNA and YSLEER. Trimming pared 4 bases from V and 3 bases from J, leaving 10 bases between.

This chain links TRBV2 with TRBJ1-1; no clear D. Per germline, CDR1 SNHLY and CDR2 FYNNEI. Trimming cost V 8 bases and J 0 bases, with 10 bases left between them. The CDR3 length is 13 residues. This CDR3 reads CASARQLNTEAFF. CDR3 nucleotide sequence: TGTGCCAGCGCCCGCCAGTTGAACACTGAAGCTTTCTTT.

J is TRBJ2-3 and V is TRBV7-8, with 9 bases fitting TRBD2. V lost 5 bases and J lost 0; bases outside the gene matches: 3. This CDR3 has 15 residues. Germline V lookup: CDR1 SGHVS, CDR2 FQNEAQ. CDR3 residues: CASSVRGGSTDTQYF. The CDR3 coding sequence is TGTGCCAGCAGCGTGCGGGGGGGTAGCACAGATACGCAGTATTTT.

This rearrangement joins TRBV29-1 to TRBJ1-2, with 7 nucleotides matching TRBD1. This CDR3 spans 13 amino acids. Trimming took 4 bases from V and 4 from J; bases not matched to a gene: 6. Per the germline V gene, CDR1 is SQVTM and CDR2 is ANQGSEA. DNA of the CDR3: TGCAGCGTTGGCACCCGGGACAGCTATGGCTACACCTTC. As protein: CSVGTRDSYGYTF. The variable domain in full, completed from reference TRBV29-1 and TRBJ1-2, reads SAVISQKPSRDICQRGTSLTIQCQVDSQVTMMFWYRQQPGQSLTLIATANQGSEATYESGFVIDKFPISRPNLTFSTLTVSNMSPEDSSIYLCSVGTRDSYGYTFGSGTRLTVV.

V gene TRBV5-1 combines with J gene TRBJ2-5; possible D gene TRBD1, 5 bases. The CDR3 is 13 amino acids. V was trimmed by 2 bases and J by 2 bases, leaving 7 bases between them. Germline-derived CDR1 and CDR2 are SGHRS and YFSETQ. CDR3 in amino acids: CASSLGVQETQYF. In DNA, the CDR3 is TGCGCCAGCAGCTTAGGGGTACAAGAGACCCAGTACTTC. Filled out from reference TRBV5-1 and TRBJ2-5, the complete variable domain reads KAGVTQTPRYLIKTRGQQVTLSCSPISGHRSVSWYQQTPGQGLQFLFEYFSETQRNKGNFPGRFSGRQFSNSRSEMNVSTLELGDSALYLCASSLGVQETQYFGPGTRLLVL.

The chain combines TRBV5-1 with TRBJ1-1; perhaps TRBD1 as D (5 bases). The CDR3 covers 15 residues. V lost 3 bases to trimming and J lost 0 bases, with 12 bases between them. Germline-derived CDR1 and CDR2 are SGHRS and YFSETQ. The CDR3 protein is CASSSGLGMNTEAFF. Here the CDR3 DNA reads TGCGCCAGCAGCTCGGGACTTGGCATGAACACTGAAGCTTTCTTT. Filled out from reference TRBV5-1 and TRBJ1-1, the complete variable domain reads KAGVTQTPRYLIKTRGQQVTLSCSPISGHRSVSWYQQTPGQGLQFLFEYFSETQRNKGNFPGRFSGRQFSNSRSEMNVSTLELGDSALYLCASSSGLGMNTEAFFGQGTRLTVV.

The chain recombines TRBV27 with TRBJ1-5, with 9 bases identical to TRBD1. The CDR3 has 15 residues. CDR1 MNHEY and CDR2 SMNVEV come from the germline V gene (reference sequence). Germline trimming cut 5 bases from V and 5 bases from J; bases unmatched to any gene: 7. DNA for the CDR3: TGTGCCAGCAGTCGGGGACAGGGCTCGGATCAGCCCCAGCATTTT. It yields the protein CASSRGQGSDQPQHF.

This CDR3 reads CASSLGDSSYGYTF. In nucleotides, the CDR3 is TGTGCCAGCAGCTTAGGTGACAGCAGCTATGGCTACACCTTC. The chain recombines TRBV7-9 with TRBJ1-2; possible D gene TRBD1, 5 bases. CDR1 SEHNR and CDR2 FQNEAQ come from the germline V gene (reference sequence). Trimming left V 1 base short and J 4 bases short, with 10 bases between. This CDR3 spans 14 amino acids.

The V gene is TRBV7-2, the J gene TRBJ1-2; unclear D gene. V lost 5 bases and J lost 6, with 16 bases in between. This CDR3 comprises 14 residues. Per germline, CDR1 SGHTA and CDR2 FQGNSA. CDR3 sequence (DNA): TGTGCCAGCAGCACTTTTACTGACACCCATGGCTACACCTTC. Its protein is CASSTFTDTHGYTF.

V and J are TRBV18 and TRBJ2-3, with TRBD2 matching 15 bases. J gave up 0 bases and V 3 bases, and 7 bases lay outside the gene matches. Germline values: CDR1 KGHSH, CDR2 LQKENI. The CDR3 covers 19 residues. CDR3 in DNA: TGTGCCAGCTCACCGGGACTAGCGGGGGGTGCGTCGAGCACAGATACGCAGTATTTT. Protein product: CASSPGLAGGASSTDTQYF.

The V and J genes are TRBV29-1 and TRBJ1-1; no clear D. Trimming shortened V by 5 bases and J by 4 bases, and 8 bases separated the two germline ends. Looked up from germline, CDR1 is SQVTM and CDR2 is ANQGSEA. The CDR3 is 11 residues long. CDR3 protein: CSVKGGTEAFF. The CDR3 region has the DNA TGCAGCGTTAAGGGAGGCACTGAAGCTTTCTTT.

The rearrangement joins TRBV9 to TRBJ2-1, with D possibly TRBD2 on 5 matching bases. This CDR3 is 17 amino acids long. Trimming cost V 0 bases and J 4 bases, with 17 bases left between them. Germline CDR1 SGDLS, CDR2 YYNGEE. CDR3 nucleotide sequence: TGTGCCAGCAGCGTAGGTTATAGAGGGAGTCTATACAATGAGCAGTTCTTC. It specifies CASSVGYRGSLYNEQFF.

V is TRBV7-8 and J is TRBJ1-2; 8 bases agree with TRBD1. This CDR3 contains 16 residues. J gave up 6 bases and V 5 bases, and 14 bases lay outside the gene matches. Germline assignment: CDR1 SGHVS and CDR2 FQNEAQ. The CDR3 here is CASSQQGQGLRNGYTF. The CDR3 nucleotides read TGTGCCAGCAGCCAACAAGGACAGGGCCTAAGGAATGGCTACACCTTC.

The chain uses TRBV5-1 and TRBJ2-3; D is undetermined. V was pared by 3 bases and J by 5 bases, with 4 bases between. This CDR3 is 11 amino acids long. CDR1 and CDR2 (germline): SGHRS, YFSETQ. Here the CDR3 reads CASSWRDTQYF. The CDR3 bases are TGCGCCAGCAGCTGGAGAGATACGCAGTATTTT.

The chain recombines TRBV7-3 with TRBJ2-3; possible D gene TRBD1, 5 bases. Per the germline V gene, CDR1 is SGHTA and CDR2 is FQGTGA. V was shortened by 2 bases and J by 4 bases, with 7 bases between the two germline ends. The CDR3 length is 13 residues. CDR3 nucleotide sequence: TGTGCCAGCAGCTTACAGGGTGCAGATACGCAGTATTTT. Amino acids: CASSLQGADTQYF.

V usage is TRBV29-1 and J usage is TRBJ1-1, with TRBD1 as a possible D gene (5 bases). Per the germline V gene, CDR1 is SQVTM and CDR2 is ANQGSEA. This CDR3 is 12 amino acids long. Between the trimmed V and J ends, which lost 4 bases and 1 base, there was a span of 7 bases. The CDR3 nucleotides read TGCAGCGTTGCAGGGCAGAACACTGAAGCTTTCTTT. This sequence encodes CSVAGQNTEAFF.

The J gene is TRBJ2-7, the V gene TRBV9; TRBD1 aligns across 10 bases. Germline V gives CDR1 SGDLS, CDR2 YYNGEE. The trim removed 3 bases at V and 6 bases at J, leaving 6 bases unmatched. This CDR3 is built from 14 residues. CDR3 loop: CASSARQGASEQYF. The CDR3 coding sequence is TGTGCCAGCAGCGCCAGACAGGGGGCCAGCGAGCAGTACTTC.

The chain couples TRBV9 to TRBJ1-5; 11 bases align to TRBD1. Trimming took 3 bases from V and 7 from J; bases not matched to a gene: 3. This CDR3 spans 14 amino acids. Germline CDR1 and CDR2: SGDLS and YYNGEE. As DNA, the CDR3 is TGTGCCAGCAGCGGAGGACAGGGGGCACAGCCCCAGCATTTT. Its translation: CASSGGQGAQPQHF.

The chain couples TRBV13 to TRBJ1-1, with D unresolved. This CDR3 has 11 amino acids. V dropped 6 bases and J dropped 4 bases, with 6 bases sitting between them. Germline V gene data show CDR1 as PRHDT and CDR2 as FYEKMQ (reference sequence). CDR3 sequence: CASRASTEAFF. The CDR3 region has the DNA TGTGCCAGCAGGGCAAGCACTGAAGCTTTCTTT.

V gene TRBV5-1 combines with J gene TRBJ2-5; D unresolved. The CDR3 spans 12 residues. CDR1 is SGHRS and CDR2 is YFSETQ in the germline V gene. V was clipped by 4 bases and J by 5 bases, with 9 bases between them. The CDR3 bases are TGCGCCAGCAGCCCCACCGGTGAGACCCAGTACTTC. Amino acid sequence: CASSPTGETQYF.

The V gene is TRBV9, the J gene TRBJ2-7, with 8 positions matching TRBD2. The CDR3 is made up of 13 amino acids. V was clipped by 4 bases and J by 3 bases; unmatched bases: 3. The V gene's germline CDR1 is SGDLS and CDR2 YYNGEE. CDR3 sequence reads: CASSSGGYYEQYF. CDR3 sequence (DNA): TGTGCCAGCAGCTCGGGGGGGTACTACGAGCAGTACTTC.

This rearrangement joins TRBV6-5 to TRBJ2-7; unclear D gene. Between the trimmed V and J ends, which lost 0 bases and 0 bases, there was a span of 12 bases. Per the germline V gene, CDR1 is MNHEY and CDR2 is SVGAGI. This CDR3 comprises 16 residues. CDR3 nucleotide sequence: TGTGCCAGCAGTTACTCGAGACTTTCGAGCTCCTACGAGCAGTACTTC. This translates into CASSYSRLSSSYEQYF.

The genes are TRBV6-5 and TRBJ1-2; a weak D match, TRBD1 (6 bases). V was shortened by 6 bases and J by 3 bases, with 8 bases between the two germline ends. This CDR3 is 12 amino acids long. Germline values: CDR1 MNHEY, CDR2 SVGAGI. CDR3 residues: CASRDSHYGYTF. CDR3 nucleotide sequence: TGTGCCAGCAGGGACAGCCACTATGGCTACACCTTC.

This chain connects TRBV7-2 to TRBJ2-3; tentative D call: TRBD2 (5 bases). V shed 0 bases and J shed 0 bases, with 7 bases lying between them. The length of the CDR3 is 15 residues. Germline CDR1 and CDR2: SGHTA and FQGNSA. CDR3 nucleotide sequence: TGTGCCAGCAGCTTAGCAGCGGAAAGCACAGATACGCAGTATTTT. Translated, it gives CASSLAAESTDTQYF.

V gene TRBV29-1 combines with J gene TRBJ2-3; weak D call: TRBD2 (6 bases). This CDR3 comprises 13 residues. The ends were cut back, 3 bases at V and 6 bases at J, with 13 bases in the middle. CDR1 and CDR2 from the germline V gene are SQVTM and ANQGSEA. CDR3 residues: CSVDPGGADTQYF. The CDR3 DNA is TGCAGCGTTGACCCCGGGGGTGCGGATACGCAGTATTTT.

The genes are TRBV9 and TRBJ2-7; D unclear. CDR3 length equals 17 residues. Germline values: CDR1 SGDLS, CDR2 YYNGEE. V was shortened by 0 bases and J by 5 bases, with 21 bases between the two germline ends. The CDR3 here is CASSVAAGLNRSHEQYF. CDR3 DNA: TGTGCCAGCAGCGTAGCGGCTGGGCTTAACCGATCCCACGAGCAGTACTTC. The full variable domain, in which reference TRBV9 and TRBJ2-7 provide the parts outside the CDR3, is DSGVTQTPKHLITATGQRVTLRCSPRSGDLSVYWYQQSLDQGLQFLIQYYNGEERAKGNILERFSAQQFPDLHSELNLSSLELGDSALYFCASSVAAGLNRSHEQYFGPGTRLTVT.

The CDR3 region has the DNA TGTGCCAGCAGCAGGGGACAGGGAAGTATTGGCTACACCTTC. Its protein product is CASSRGQGSIGYTF. The chain employs TRBV5-8 and TRBJ1-2, with TRBD1 matching over 9 bases. After removal of 4 bases from V and 7 bases from J, the junction contained 8 bases not matched to a gene. Looked up from germline, CDR1 is SGHTS and CDR2 is YDEGEE. CDR3 length equals 14 residues.